Shown below are 24 T cell receptor beta chains from a single sample sequenced in a study of blood T cells in healthy people across ages. The use of a sample-barcoded 5' primer and a J-beta primer mix characterized a second PCR of 7 to 11 cycles. MiXCR, applied by TCRdb to the 5' RACE reads, yields one record per CDR3 protein. The data contain about 2 million distinct CDR3 sequences, around half of them seen just once; the ten biggest clones take up over 2%. The sequenced material came from blood. The receptors stem from a woman in her 40s in good health.

The CDR3 nucleotides read TGCGCCAGCAGCCTCTCAATAGCGGGGGGGCTAAATACGCAGTATTTT. Encoded protein: CASSLSIAGGLNTQYF. This sequence joins TRBV4-3 and TRBJ2-3; 11 positions agree with TRBD2. Germline V gene data show CDR1 as LGHNA and CDR2 as YSLEER. The CDR3 runs 16 residues. V shed 4 bases and J 7 bases; nucleotides not matched to a gene: 10.

This sequence joins TRBV20-1 and TRBJ2-7; a possible D gene is TRBD2 (5 bases). V dropped 7 bases and J dropped 2 bases, with 15 bases sitting between them. CDR3 size: 13 residues. Germline assignment: CDR1 DFQATT and CDR2 SNEGSKA (reference sequence). CDR3 nucleotide sequence: TGCAGTGTTTCCGGGGTAACAACCTACGAGCAGTACTTC. Translating it yields CSVSGVTTYEQYF.

The genes are TRBV11-2 and TRBJ2-1; D ambiguous. V gave up 4 bases and J gave up 6 bases, with 25 bases separating them. The CDR3 has 18 amino acids. Germline V gene sequence: CDR1 SGHAT, CDR2 FQNNGV. The CDR3 is CASSSPHAAVSPVNEQFF. The CDR3 DNA sequence: TGTGCCAGCAGCTCCCCGCACGCGGCGGTGTCCCCCGTCAATGAGCAGTTCTTC.

CDR3 DNA sequence: TGTGCCAGCAAGAGACAGGGCGCAGATACGCAGTATTTT. Translation gives CASKRQGADTQYF. The chain recombines TRBV6-2 or TRBV6-3 with TRBJ2-3, with TRBD1 matching over 7 bases. The CDR3 runs to 13 residues. After removal of 7 bases from V and 4 bases from J, the junction contained 5 bases not matched to a gene. CDR1 is MNHEY, CDR2 SVGEGT, per germline.

This clonotype occurred a few times. The J gene is TRBJ2-5, the V gene TRBV21-1; the D call in the table, TRBD2, was not verified against the DNA. The DNA end lines up better with TRBJ2-7; the J call may be wrong. TRBV21-1 is an annotated pseudogene. CDR3 length: 12 amino acids. The CDR3 region has the DNA TGTGCCAGCCGGGGACTTACCTACGAGCAGTACTTC. Translated, it gives CASRGLTYEQYF.

J is TRBJ2-2 and V is TRBV20-1, with 8 bases identical to TRBD1. Trimming at V came to 6 bases and at J to 5 bases, leaving 14 bases not matched to a gene. The germline V gene encodes CDR1 DFQATT and CDR2 SNEGSKA (reference sequence). This CDR3 has 16 residues. This chain's CDR3 is CSARPDQGAWTGELFF. CDR3 bases: TGCAGTGCCCGTCCCGACCAGGGGGCTTGGACCGGGGAGCTGTTTTTT.

The chain combines TRBV20-1 with TRBJ2-3; 8 bases align to TRBD2. In germline, CDR1 is DFQATT, CDR2 SNEGSKA (reference sequence). The J segment lost 5 bases and the V segment lost 3 bases, leaving 10 bases of the junction unmatched. This CDR3 comprises 15 residues. CDR3 nucleotides: TGCAGTGCTAGTACTGCCGGGGGGGCTATAGATACGCAGTATTTT. Translation: CSASTAGGAIDTQYF.

The J gene is TRBJ2-5, the V gene TRBV28; D possibly corresponds to TRBD1 (5 bases). The J call may be mistaken, given a closer DNA end match to TRBJ2-7. Per the germline V gene, CDR1 is MDHEN and CDR2 is SYDVKM. This CDR3 has 15 residues. CDR3 region: CASSPWGRNGYEQYF. In DNA form, the CDR3 reads TGTGCCAGCAGTCCATGGGGCAGGAACGGATACGAGCAGTACTTC.

J is TRBJ2-5 and V is TRBV28, with TRBD2 matching over 8 bases. CDR1 and CDR2 (germline): MDHEN, SYDVKM. Germline trimming cut 8 bases from V and 0 bases from J; bases unmatched to any gene: 2. The CDR3 contains 13 residues. The CDR3 coding sequence is TGTGCCAGCGCGGGGGGATACCAAGAGACCCAGTACTTC. It encodes CASAGGYQETQYF.

V gene TRBV11-2 combines with J gene TRBJ2-7; 8 positions agree with TRBD1. CDR3 length: 15 residues. Trimming cost V 4 bases and J 5 bases; bases outside gene matches: 10. The V gene's germline CDR1 is SGHAT and CDR2 FQNNGV. Written as DNA, the CDR3 is TGTGCCAGCAGCTCCGCAGGGGGCGCAGTGGACGAGCAGTACTTC. This codes for CASSSAGGAVDEQYF.

V is TRBV19 and J is TRBJ2-7; either TRBD1 or TRBD2 may fit D (5 bases each). CDR3 length equals 14 residues. CDR1 is LNHDA, CDR2 SQIVND, per germline (reference sequence). With 3 bases removed from V and 5 bases from J, the gap between germline ends came to 14 bases. The CDR3 loop reads CASSIGAGTDEQYF. In DNA, the CDR3 is TGTGCCAGTAGTATCGGGGCAGGGACCGACGAGCAGTACTTC.

The V and J genes are TRBV20-1 and TRBJ2-3; 9 positions agree with TRBD2. The CDR3 is made up of 17 amino acids. After removal of 0 bases from V and 4 bases from J, the junction contained 11 bases not matched to a gene. Per the germline V gene, CDR1 is DFQATT and CDR2 is SNEGSKA (reference sequence). This CDR3 reads CSARDLLQASGADTQYF. As DNA, the CDR3 is TGCAGTGCTAGAGATCTACTTCAGGCTAGCGGGGCAGATACGCAGTATTTT.

Only a few counts were recorded for this clonotype. The chain uses TRBV20-1 and TRBJ2-7, with 11 bases identical to TRBD2. CDR1 is DFQATT and CDR2 is SNEGSKA in the germline V gene (reference sequence). J gave up 5 bases and V 1 base, and 7 bases lay outside the gene matches. The CDR3 sequence is 15 residues long. CDR3 DNA: TGCAGTGCTAGAGTTCCGGGACTAGCGGCCCACGAGCAGTACTTC. This gives the protein CSARVPGLAAHEQYF.

J is TRBJ2-5 and V is TRBV6-2 or TRBV6-3; TRBD1 might be the D (5 bases). The CDR3 spans 14 residues. Trimming stripped 5 bases from V and 4 bases from J, with 14 bases between. CDR1 is MNHEY and CDR2 is SVGEGT in the germline V gene. In DNA form, the CDR3 reads TGTGCCAGCAGTCGTGCCAGGGTTACAGAGACCCAGTACTTC. Protein: CASSRARVTETQYF.

This clonotype was found a few times. The V gene is TRBV14, the J gene TRBJ2-7; a weak D match, TRBD1 (5 bases). The V gene's germline CDR1 is SGHDN and CDR2 FVKESK. The CDR3 contains 14 residues. V lost 2 bases, J lost 1 base, and 9 bases lay in between. CDR3 region: CASSQNRNSYEQYF. The CDR3 DNA is TGTGCCAGCAGCCAAAACAGGAATTCCTACGAGCAGTACTTC.

This clonotype was observed a handful of times. This chain links TRBV6-2 or TRBV6-3 with TRBJ2-5; D remains ambiguous. The J call could be wrong; TRBJ2-7 is a better fit for the DNA end. The CDR3 loop spans 13 amino acids. Per the germline V gene, CDR1 is MNHEY and CDR2 is SVGEGT. CDR3 sequence reads: CASSQTQAYEQYF. The CDR3 region has the DNA TGTGCCAGCAGTCAAACCCAGGCGTACGAGCAGTACTTC.

The chain combines TRBV6-5 with TRBJ1-4; D may be TRBD1 (5 bases). There are 14 residues in the CDR3. Trimming shortened V by 8 bases and J by 8 bases, and 18 bases separated the two germline ends. CDR1 is MNHEY, CDR2 SVGAGI, per germline. The DNA of the CDR3 is TGTGCCAGCCGCACGACAGAAGAATTCGAAAAACTGTTTTTT. It codes for CASRTTEEFEKLFF.

Many counts were recorded for this clonotype. A read error may explain this, as a much larger clone is one base away. V and J are TRBV6-4 and TRBJ2-5; 7 bases are shared with TRBD2. Germline loops: CDR1 MRHNA, CDR2 SNTAGT. With 5 bases clipped from V and 11 bases from J, the junction kept 20 bases outside the gene matches. This CDR3 comprises 16 residues. The CDR3 bases are TGTGCCAGCAGTCCCCTGGGGCGGGGGATAGGCAATGAGCAGTACTTC. It yields the protein CASSPLGRGIGNEQYF.

The chain joins TRBV28 to TRBJ2-4, with 13 bases matching TRBD2. The J call may be in error: the DNA end matches TRBJ2-7 better. Germline loops: CDR1 MDHEN, CDR2 SYDVKM. The CDR3 totals 17 residues. The CDR3 DNA is TGTGCCAGCAGTGGCCCCCTCGGACTAGCGGGGGTCTACGAGCAGTACTTC. Its translation: CASSGPLGLAGVYEQYF.

The rearrangement joins TRBV12-3 or TRBV12-4 to TRBJ2-3, with 8 bases identical to TRBD1. The J segment lost 11 bases and the V segment lost 5 bases, leaving 12 bases of the junction unmatched. The CDR3 is 14 residues long. The CDR3 loop is CASSIGDRGRRQYF. In DNA form, the CDR3 reads TGTGCCAGCAGTATTGGAGACAGGGGTAGAAGGCAGTATTTT.

The V call is TRBV27, the J call TRBJ1-2; 9 positions match TRBD1. The CDR3 extends over 16 amino acids. Looked up from germline, CDR1 is MNHEY and CDR2 is SMNVEV (reference sequence). V gave up 4 bases and J gave up 4 bases; unmatched junction bases: 10. This CDR3 is CASSWARKQGAYGYTF. The CDR3 coding sequence is TGTGCCAGCAGTTGGGCCCGCAAACAGGGGGCCTATGGCTACACCTTC.

This clonotype was seen a few times. V and J are TRBV20-1 and TRBJ2-7, with TRBD1 matching over 10 bases. V dropped 6 bases and J dropped 3; count of bases not matched to a gene: 11. The CDR3 is 15 residues long. The germline CDR1 and CDR2 sequences are DFQATT and SNEGSKA (reference sequence). DNA for the CDR3: TGCAGTGCCCCCTCCCCTCGGACAGGGGGCTACGAGCAGTACTTC. Residues: CSAPSPRTGGYEQYF.

This clonotype showed up just a few times. The chain has TRBV27 and TRBJ2-3; 7 bases agree with TRBD1. The junction had 7 bases not matched to a gene; V was cut back by 6 bases and J by 1 base. CDR1 MNHEY and CDR2 SMNVEV come from the germline V gene (reference sequence). The CDR3 spans 15 residues. The chain's CDR3 is CASRLDRRRTDTQYF. The CDR3 DNA is TGTGCCAGCAGATTGGACAGGCGACGCACAGATACGCAGTATTTT.

This clonotype showed up many times. This rearrangement joins TRBV20-1 to TRBJ2-5; TRBD2 aligns across 9 bases. V lost 5 bases to trimming and J lost 5 bases; unmatched junction nucleotides: 3. The CDR3 is 12 residues long. Germline CDR1 and CDR2: DFQATT and SNEGSKA (reference sequence). CDR3 loop: CSASSGVETQYF. The DNA for the CDR3 is TGCAGTGCTTCTAGCGGGGTGGAGACCCAGTACTTC.